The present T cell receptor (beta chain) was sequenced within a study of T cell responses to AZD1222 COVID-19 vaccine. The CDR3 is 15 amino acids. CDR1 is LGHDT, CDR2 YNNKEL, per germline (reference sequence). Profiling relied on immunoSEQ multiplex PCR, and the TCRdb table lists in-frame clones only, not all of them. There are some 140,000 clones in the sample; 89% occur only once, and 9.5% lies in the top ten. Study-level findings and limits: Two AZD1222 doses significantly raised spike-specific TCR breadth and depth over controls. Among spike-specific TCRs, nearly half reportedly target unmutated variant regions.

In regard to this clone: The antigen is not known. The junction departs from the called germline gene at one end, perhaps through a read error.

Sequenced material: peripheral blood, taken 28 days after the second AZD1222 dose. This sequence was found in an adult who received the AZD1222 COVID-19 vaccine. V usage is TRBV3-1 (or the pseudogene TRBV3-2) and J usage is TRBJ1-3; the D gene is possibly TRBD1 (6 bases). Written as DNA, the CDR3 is TGTGCCAGCAGCAAAGAATTCAGGGGAGGAAACACCATATATTTT. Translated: CASSKEFRGGNTIYF.